The 32 T cell receptor beta chains listed next were all sequenced from one sample in a study of shared clonotypes between healthy human individuals. Profiling relied on immunoSEQ multiplex PCR, and the TCRdb table lists in-frame clones only, not all of them. The sample consists of about 1.5 million clones, about 98% of them appearing once. Sequencing input: naive CD4+ T cells sorted from blood. Stated subset: CD45RA+ positively selected. The receptors were gathered from a man aged 25-45 years in good health.

This CDR3 is CASARDRGISRSREQFF. Written as DNA, the CDR3 is TGTGCCAGCGCGAGGGACAGGGGGATTTCTCGGTCAAGAGAGCAGTTCTTC. The chain joins TRBV28 to TRBJ2-1, with 11 bases lining up with TRBD1. V lost 8 bases, J lost 10 bases, and 19 bases stayed unmatched. This CDR3 comprises 17 residues. Germline CDR1 and CDR2: MDHEN and SYDVKM.

The chain carries TRBV5-1 and TRBJ2-2; 11 bases fit TRBD1. The CDR3 is 16 residues long. V lost 0 bases, J lost 7 bases, and 5 bases stayed unmatched. The germline V gene has CDR1 SGHRS and CDR2 YFSETQ. CDR3 DNA: TGCGCCAGCAGCTTGGTGTGGACAGGGGGCATCGGGGAGCTGTTTTTT. This sequence encodes CASSLVWTGGIGELFF. Looking up the rest from reference TRBV5-1 and TRBJ2-2 gives the full variable domain: KAGVTQTPRYLIKTRGQQVTLSCSPISGHRSVSWYQQTPGQGLQFLFEYFSETQRNKGNFPGRFSGRQFSNSRSEMNVSTLELGDSALYLCASSLVWTGGIGELFFGEGSRLTVL.

The chain uses TRBV29-1 and TRBJ2-7; D is possibly TRBD1 (8 bases). CDR3 size: 14 residues. Deletions cut 5 bases from V and 2 bases from J, with 16 bases between. CDR1 is SQVTM and CDR2 is ANQGSEA in the germline V gene. Written as DNA, the CDR3 is TGCAGCGTTTGGGGGGGGACAGGAACCTACGAGCAGTACTTC. Protein: CSVWGGTGTYEQYF.

The rearrangement links TRBV27 to TRBJ2-7, with D hard to call. Trimming cost V 5 bases and J 2 bases, with 16 bases left between them. The CDR3 totals 15 residues. Germline V lookup: CDR1 MNHEY, CDR2 SMNVEV (reference sequence). The CDR3 DNA reads TGTGCCAGCAGTCCCTACCTTGGCGAGACCTACGAGCAGTACTTC. It codes for CASSPYLGETYEQYF.

The rearrangement links TRBV6-1 to TRBJ2-2; 10 nucleotides align to TRBD1. Unmatched junction bases numbered 10, after V lost 8 bases and J lost 7 bases. Germline V gene sequence: CDR1 MNHNS, CDR2 SASEGT. The CDR3 extends over 15 amino acids. The CDR3 DNA reads as TGTGCCAGCCGGCTGGGACAGGGGAAGGTCGGGGAGCTGTTTTTT. It is translated as CASRLGQGKVGELFF.

As DNA, the CDR3 is TGTGCCGAACCCTGGACAGGGGGATCTCAGCCCCAGCATTTT. It is translated as CAEPWTGGSQPQHF. The chain links TRBV30 to TRBJ1-5; 10 bases match TRBD1. J lost 6 bases, V lost 8 bases, and 10 bases had no gene match. From germline, CDR1 is GTSNPN and CDR2 SVGIG (reference sequence). This CDR3 spans 14 amino acids.

V gene TRBV11-2 combines with J gene TRBJ2-7; D is perhaps TRBD1 (6 bases). V lost 2 bases to trimming and J lost 4 bases, with 15 bases between them. This CDR3 region has 15 residues. Germline loops: CDR1 SGHAT, CDR2 FQNNGV. The CDR3 sequence is CASSLLGQRSYEQYF. The CDR3 DNA is TGTGCCAGCAGCTTATTAGGACAGCGCAGTTACGAGCAGTACTTC.

This chain connects TRBV6-5 to TRBJ1-5; D unresolved. Germline loops: CDR1 MNHEY, CDR2 SVGAGI. V was shortened by 6 bases and J by 9 bases, with 12 bases between the two germline ends. There are 12 residues in the CDR3. In DNA, the CDR3 is TGTGCCAGCAGCCCTCGAGGAGGGCCCCAGCATTTT. Protein: CASSPRGGPQHF.

This chain connects TRBV4-3 to TRBJ2-5; 8 positions match TRBD2. CDR3 size: 16 residues. J lost 1 base, V lost 0 bases, and 4 bases had no gene match. Germline assignment: CDR1 LGHNA and CDR2 YSLEER. CDR3 loop: CASSQESGRFQETQYF. In DNA form, the CDR3 reads TGCGCCAGCAGCCAAGAAAGCGGGAGATTCCAAGAGACCCAGTACTTC.

The chain recombines TRBV7-2 with TRBJ2-1; D is uncertain. Per germline, CDR1 SGHTA and CDR2 FQGNSA. V was pared by 5 bases and J by 8 bases, with 19 bases between. CDR3 length: 15 amino acids. As DNA, the CDR3 is TGTGCCAGCAGCCCCCGGATGGCCTATGGCGATGAGCAGTTCTTC. This codes for CASSPRMAYGDEQFF.

J is TRBJ1-5 and V is TRBV19; D perhaps matches TRBD1 (5 bases). The CDR3 contains 15 residues. Germline values: CDR1 LNHDA, CDR2 SQIVND (reference sequence). The ends were cut back, 4 bases at V and 0 bases at J, with 10 bases in the middle. The CDR3 loop reads CASSTEQASNQPQHF. The DNA for the CDR3 is TGTGCCAGTAGTACCGAACAGGCTAGCAATCAGCCCCAGCATTTT.

CDR3 amino acids: CASSRTGRDGELFF. In DNA, the CDR3 is TGTGCCAGCAGCCGGACAGGACGGGACGGGGAGCTGTTTTTT. J is TRBJ2-2 and V is TRBV5-6; 7 nucleotides agree with TRBD1. In germline, CDR1 is SGHDT, CDR2 YYEEEE. The length of the CDR3 is 14 residues. Trimming removed 4 bases from V and 7 bases from J; junction bases left unmatched: 7.

The rearrangement links TRBV7-2 to TRBJ2-2, with no clear D. The CDR3 covers 13 residues. Trimming shortened V by 0 bases and J by 6 bases, and 5 bases separated the two germline ends. Germline CDR1 is SGHTA and CDR2 is FQGNSA. CDR3 bases: TGTGCCAGCAGCTTAGCTGCTCCCGGGGAGCTGTTTTTT. It encodes CASSLAAPGELFF.

The rearrangement joins TRBV19 to TRBJ2-2; a weak D match, TRBD2 (5 bases). Trimming stripped 7 bases from V and 3 bases from J, with 9 bases between. From germline, CDR1 is LNHDA and CDR2 SQIVND (reference sequence). This CDR3 has 13 residues. The CDR3 sequence is CASIGADTGELFF. CDR3 DNA sequence: TGTGCCAGTATAGGAGCGGACACCGGGGAGCTGTTTTTT.

CDR3 loop: CASSLGPADTQYF. The DNA of the CDR3 is TGTGCCAGCAGCTTAGGGCCGGCAGATACGCAGTATTTT. The rearrangement joins TRBV7-2 to TRBJ2-3, with unresolved D. Germline V gives CDR1 SGHTA, CDR2 FQGNSA. Trimming cost V 1 base and J 4 bases, with 6 bases left between them. This CDR3 region has 13 residues.

The chain couples TRBV5-4 to TRBJ2-7, with a tentative D call TRBD1 (5 bases). Trimming shortened V by 0 bases and J by 5 bases, and 18 bases separated the two germline ends. The germline V gene has CDR1 SGHNT and CDR2 YYREEE (reference sequence). This CDR3 has 16 residues. DNA for the CDR3: TGTGCCAGCAGCTTGGCAGGGCGACCCCGATCTCACGAGCAGTACTTC. Amino acids: CASSLAGRPRSHEQYF.

This chain links TRBV6-1 with TRBJ2-7; D may be TRBD2 (6 bases). The CDR3 is made up of 14 amino acids. Germline lookup yields CDR1 MNHNS and CDR2 SASEGT. Between the trimmed V and J ends, which lost 4 bases and 4 bases, there was a span of 14 bases. CDR3 region: CASSGSGRTYEQYF. CDR3 nucleotides: TGTGCCAGCAGTGGATCCGGGAGAACTTACGAGCAGTACTTC.

In this sample, this clone turned up once. The genes are TRBV5-1 and TRBJ2-7; D is unresolved. With 0 bases removed from V and 7 bases from J, the gap between germline ends came to 11 bases. Germline CDR1 reads SGHRS; CDR2 reads YFSETQ. The CDR3 sequence is 13 residues long. DNA of the CDR3: TGCGCCAGCAGCTTGGCCTGGCTGGAAGAGCAGTACTTC. Residues: CASSLAWLEEQYF.

V and J are TRBV9 and TRBJ2-7, with unresolved D. CDR1 is SGDLS, CDR2 YYNGEE, per germline. CDR3 size: 15 residues. The V gene lost 4 bases and the J gene lost 0 bases, with 14 bases spanning the gap. CDR3 nucleotides: TGTGCCAGCAGCCCCCAAAGCGCCATCTCCTACGAGCAGTACTTC. Translating it yields CASSPQSAISYEQYF.

The V gene is TRBV9, the J gene TRBJ2-7; D is uncertain. The CDR3 is 17 residues long. V was trimmed by 0 bases and J by 5 bases, leaving 21 bases between them. The germline V gene has CDR1 SGDLS and CDR2 YYNGEE. The CDR3 is CASSVDSPGSLLDEQYF. The DNA of the CDR3 is TGTGCCAGCAGCGTAGATAGCCCAGGATCTCTTTTGGACGAGCAGTACTTC. The whole variable domain, remainder taken from reference TRBV9 and TRBJ2-7, is DSGVTQTPKHLITATGQRVTLRCSPRSGDLSVYWYQQSLDQGLQFLIQYYNGEERAKGNILERFSAQQFPDLHSELNLSSLELGDSALYFCASSVDSPGSLLDEQYFGPGTRLTVT.

The rearrangement links TRBV5-1 to TRBJ2-7; the match to TRBD2 covers 8 bases. V lost 0 bases, J lost 6 bases, and 8 bases stayed unmatched. The CDR3 consists of 15 residues. Germline lookup yields CDR1 SGHRS and CDR2 YFSETQ. The CDR3 loop is CASSLAVGLGVEQYF. CDR3 DNA: TGCGCCAGCAGCTTGGCTGTGGGACTAGGAGTCGAGCAGTACTTC.

This clone was counted a single time. The chain uses TRBV10-3 and TRBJ2-7; 7 bases align to TRBD1. From germline, CDR1 is ENHRY and CDR2 SYGVKD. V dropped 4 bases and J dropped 3; count of bases not matched to a gene: 3. There are 13 residues in the CDR3. The CDR3 coding sequence is TGTGCCATCAGTGGGGGACAGCACTACGAGCAGTACTTC. Its translation: CAISGGQHYEQYF.

This chain uses TRBV4-2 with TRBJ1-5, with D unresolved. The germline V gene encodes CDR1 LGHNA and CDR2 YNFKEQ. The CDR3 loop spans 15 amino acids. Trimming took 0 bases from V and 11 from J, leaving 17 bases between them. The CDR3 region has the DNA TGTGCCAGCAGCCAAGATTTTTCCCATACGCAGGCCCAGCATTTT. This gives the protein CASSQDFSHTQAQHF.

Comment on this clone: An end of the junction differs from the germline gene, which may be a read error. This chain joins TRBV13 and TRBJ1-2; 9 nucleotides align to TRBD1. CDR3 length equals 13 residues. In germline, CDR1 is PRHDT, CDR2 FYEKMQ (reference sequence). The DNA for the CDR3 is TGTGCCAGCAGCCTAGGACAGGGGAGCGGCTACACCTTC. As protein: CASSLGQGSGYTF.

The chain joins TRBV9 to TRBJ2-2; a possible D gene is TRBD2 (6 bases). Germline assignment: CDR1 SGDLS and CDR2 YYNGEE. The CDR3 is 14 residues long. The germline V and J ends were trimmed by 4 bases and 0 bases, with 7 bases remaining between them. The chain's CDR3 is CASSLAANTGELFF. The CDR3 DNA is TGTGCCAGCAGCTTAGCGGCGAACACCGGGGAGCTGTTTTTT.

This chain joins TRBV7-6 and TRBJ2-1; D tentatively fits TRBD1 or TRBD2 (5 bases each). Trimming removed 6 bases from V and 7 bases from J, with 16 bases in between. The CDR3 is 14 amino acids. Per the germline V gene, CDR1 is SGHVS and CDR2 is FNYEAQ. The CDR3 sequence: CASRAQWGRNEQFF. CDR3 nucleotide sequence: TGTGCCAGCAGGGCTCAATGGGGGAGAAATGAGCAGTTCTTC. The whole variable domain, remainder taken from reference TRBV7-6 and TRBJ2-1, is GAGVSQSPRYKVTKRGQDVALRCDPISGHVSLYWYRQALGQGPEFLTYFNYEAQQDKSGLPNDRFSAERPEGSISTLTIQRTEQRDSAMYRCASRAQWGRNEQFFGPGTRLTVL.

The chain links TRBV9 to TRBJ2-5, with 9 nucleotides matching TRBD2. V shed 4 bases and J 5 bases; nucleotides not matched to a gene: 3. CDR1 is SGDLS, CDR2 YYNGEE, per germline. This CDR3 is built from 13 residues. The CDR3 region has the DNA TGTGCCAGCAGCATAACTAGCGGGGAGACCCAGTACTTC. Translating it yields CASSITSGETQYF.

On this clone itself: The sample holds other DNA sequences that translate to the same CDR3. This sequence joins TRBV5-4 and TRBJ2-7, with TRBD2 matching over 7 bases. The CDR3 spans 14 residues. V shed 4 bases, J shed 4 bases, and the junction held 8 bases outside the gene matches. The germline V gene encodes CDR1 SGHNT and CDR2 YYREEE (reference sequence). CDR3 in amino acids: CASSSSGRTYEQYF. The DNA of the CDR3 is TGTGCCAGCAGCAGTAGCGGGCGGACTTACGAGCAGTACTTC.

The chain couples TRBV28 to TRBJ2-3; D is possibly TRBD1 (6 bases). CDR3 size: 14 residues. Trimming pared 6 bases from V and 3 bases from J, leaving 13 bases between. From germline, CDR1 is MDHEN and CDR2 SYDVKM. CDR3 sequence reads: CASRVITGTDTQYF. CDR3 in DNA: TGTGCCAGCAGGGTAATTACAGGGACAGATACGCAGTATTTT. The full variable domain, its missing parts supplied by reference TRBV28 and TRBJ2-3, is DVKVTQSSRYLVKRTGEKVFLECVQDMDHENMFWYRQDPGLGLRLIYFSYDVKMKEKGDIPEGYSVSREKKERFSLILESASTNQTSMYLCASRVITGTDTQYFGPGTRLTVL.

The V call is TRBV2, the J call TRBJ1-5; D is unresolved. The germline V and J ends were trimmed by 5 bases and 4 bases, with 6 bases remaining between them. The CDR3 has 12 residues. Germline V gene lookup returns CDR1 SNHLY and CDR2 FYNNEI. CDR3 bases: TGTGCCAGCAGTTTGGAGAATCAGCCCCAGCATTTT. Translating it yields CASSLENQPQHF.

The CDR3 is CASSPREIYNEQFF. In DNA, the CDR3 is TGTGCCAGCTCACCGCGGGAGATCTACAATGAGCAGTTCTTC. This chain uses TRBV18 with TRBJ2-1; 7 positions agree with TRBD2. J was trimmed by 3 bases and V by 3 bases; bases with no gene match: 2. This CDR3 is built from 14 residues. Germline V gene lookup returns CDR1 KGHSH and CDR2 LQKENI.

This clone was detected only once. The gene calls are TRBV4-1 and TRBJ2-3; TRBD2 might be the D (7 bases). Trimming shortened V by 0 bases and J by 5 bases, and 15 bases separated the two germline ends. The germline V gene encodes CDR1 MGHRA and CDR2 YSYEKL. The CDR3 covers 16 residues. CDR3 sequence (DNA): TGCGCCAGCAGCCAAGAGGGTTGGGGGGGGCAAGATACGCAGTATTTT. Its translation is CASSQEGWGGQDTQYF.